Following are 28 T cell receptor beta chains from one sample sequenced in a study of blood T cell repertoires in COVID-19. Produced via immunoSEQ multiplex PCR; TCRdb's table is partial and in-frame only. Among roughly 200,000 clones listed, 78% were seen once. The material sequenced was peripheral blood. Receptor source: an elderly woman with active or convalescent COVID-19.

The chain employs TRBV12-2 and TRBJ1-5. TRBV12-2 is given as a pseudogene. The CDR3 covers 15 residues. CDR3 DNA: TGTGCAAGTCGCTCTGGGGGGTATGATAACCAGCCCCAGCATTTT. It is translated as CASRSGGYDNQPQHF.

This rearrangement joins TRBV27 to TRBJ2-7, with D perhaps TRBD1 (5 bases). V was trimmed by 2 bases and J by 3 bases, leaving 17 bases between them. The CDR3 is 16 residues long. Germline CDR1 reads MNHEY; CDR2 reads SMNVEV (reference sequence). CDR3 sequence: CASSLQTVLPNYEQYF. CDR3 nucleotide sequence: TGTGCCAGCAGTTTACAGACAGTCCTCCCCAACTACGAGCAGTACTTC.

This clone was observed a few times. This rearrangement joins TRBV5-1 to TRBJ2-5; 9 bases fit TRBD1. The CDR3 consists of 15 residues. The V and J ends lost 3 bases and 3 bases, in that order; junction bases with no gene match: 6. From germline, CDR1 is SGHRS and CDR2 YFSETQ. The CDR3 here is CASSSGQGREETQYF. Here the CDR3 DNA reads TGCGCCAGCAGCTCAGGACAGGGGAGAGAAGAGACCCAGTACTTC.

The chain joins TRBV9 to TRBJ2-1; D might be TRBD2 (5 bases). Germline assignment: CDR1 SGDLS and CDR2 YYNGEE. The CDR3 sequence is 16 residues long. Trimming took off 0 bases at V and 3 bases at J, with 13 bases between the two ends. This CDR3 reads CASSVAGSSYYNEQFF. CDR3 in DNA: TGTGCCAGCAGCGTAGCTGGGAGTTCTTACTACAATGAGCAGTTCTTC.

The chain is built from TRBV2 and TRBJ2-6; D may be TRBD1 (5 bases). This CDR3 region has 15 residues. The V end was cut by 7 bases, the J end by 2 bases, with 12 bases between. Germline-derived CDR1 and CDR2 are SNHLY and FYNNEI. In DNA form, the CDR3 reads TGTGCCAGCATACCTAGGGGAACTGGGGCCAACGTCCTGACTTTC. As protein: CASIPRGTGANVLTF.

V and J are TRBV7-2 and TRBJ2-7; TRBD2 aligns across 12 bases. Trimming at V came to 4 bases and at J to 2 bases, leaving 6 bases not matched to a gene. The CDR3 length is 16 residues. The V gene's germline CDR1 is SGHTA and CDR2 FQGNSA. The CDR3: CASSSPTSGGTYEQYF. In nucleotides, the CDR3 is TGTGCCAGCAGCTCCCCGACTAGCGGGGGTACCTACGAGCAGTACTTC.

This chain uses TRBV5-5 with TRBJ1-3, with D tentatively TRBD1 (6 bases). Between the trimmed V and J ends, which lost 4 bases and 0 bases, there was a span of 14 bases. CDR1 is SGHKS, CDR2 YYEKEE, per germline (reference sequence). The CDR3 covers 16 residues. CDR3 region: CASSTTGTFSGNTIYF. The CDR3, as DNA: TGTGCCAGCAGCACGACAGGAACCTTCTCTGGAAACACCATATATTTT.

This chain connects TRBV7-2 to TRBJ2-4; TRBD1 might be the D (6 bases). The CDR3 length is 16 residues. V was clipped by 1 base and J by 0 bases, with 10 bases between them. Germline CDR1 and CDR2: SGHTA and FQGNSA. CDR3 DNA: TGTGCCAGCAGCTTAGGGGCAGGGGTAGCCAAAAACATTCAGTACTTC. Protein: CASSLGAGVAKNIQYF.

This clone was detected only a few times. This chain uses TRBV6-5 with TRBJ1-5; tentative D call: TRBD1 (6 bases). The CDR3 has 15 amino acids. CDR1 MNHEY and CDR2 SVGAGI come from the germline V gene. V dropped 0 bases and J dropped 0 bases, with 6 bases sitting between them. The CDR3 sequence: CASSYSGGSNQPQHF. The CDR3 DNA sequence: TGTGCCAGCAGTTACTCAGGGGGTAGCAATCAGCCCCAGCATTTT.

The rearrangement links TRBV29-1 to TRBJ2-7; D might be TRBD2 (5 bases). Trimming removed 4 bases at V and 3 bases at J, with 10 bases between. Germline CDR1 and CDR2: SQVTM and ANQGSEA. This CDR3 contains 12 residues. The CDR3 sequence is CSVAEGIYEQYF. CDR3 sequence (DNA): TGCAGCGTTGCTGAGGGAATCTACGAGCAGTACTTC.

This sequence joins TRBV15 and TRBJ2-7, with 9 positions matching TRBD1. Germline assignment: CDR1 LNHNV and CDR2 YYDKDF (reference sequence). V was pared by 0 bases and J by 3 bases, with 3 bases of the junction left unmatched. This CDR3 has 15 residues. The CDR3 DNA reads TGTGCCACCAGCAGAGACGGGACAGGGAACTACGAGCAGTACTTC. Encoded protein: CATSRDGTGNYEQYF.

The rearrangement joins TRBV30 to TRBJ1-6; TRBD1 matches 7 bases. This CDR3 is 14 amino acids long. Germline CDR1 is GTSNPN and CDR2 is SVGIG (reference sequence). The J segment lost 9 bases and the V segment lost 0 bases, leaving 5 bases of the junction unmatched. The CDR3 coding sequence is TGTGCCTGGAGTGTAGAACAGGGGAGTTCACCCCTCCACTTT. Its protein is CAWSVEQGSSPLHF. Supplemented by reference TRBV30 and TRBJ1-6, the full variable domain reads SQTIHQWPATLVQPVGSPLSLECTVEGTSNPNLYWYRQAAGRGLQLLFYSVGIGQISSEVPQNLSASRPQDRQFILSSKKLLLSDSGFYLCAWSVEQGSSPLHFGNGTRLTVT.

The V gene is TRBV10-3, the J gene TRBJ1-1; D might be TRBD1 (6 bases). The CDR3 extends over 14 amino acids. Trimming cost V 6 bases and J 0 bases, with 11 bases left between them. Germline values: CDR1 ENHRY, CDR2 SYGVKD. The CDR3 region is CAISTTGLNTEAFF. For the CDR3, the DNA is TGTGCCATCAGCACAACAGGGTTGAACACTGAAGCTTTCTTT.

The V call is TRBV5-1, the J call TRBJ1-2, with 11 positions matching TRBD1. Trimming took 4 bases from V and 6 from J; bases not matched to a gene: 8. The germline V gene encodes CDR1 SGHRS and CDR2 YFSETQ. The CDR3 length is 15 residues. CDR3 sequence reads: CASSLGQGDRNGYTF. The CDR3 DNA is TGCGCCAGCAGCCTGGGACAGGGGGATAGAAATGGCTACACCTTC.

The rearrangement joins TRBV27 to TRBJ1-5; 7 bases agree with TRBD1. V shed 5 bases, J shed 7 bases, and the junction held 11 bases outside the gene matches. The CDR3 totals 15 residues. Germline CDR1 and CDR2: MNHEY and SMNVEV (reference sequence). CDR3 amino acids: CASSGPGGPGQPQHF. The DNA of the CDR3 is TGTGCCAGCAGTGGTCCAGGGGGTCCGGGGCAGCCCCAGCATTTT.

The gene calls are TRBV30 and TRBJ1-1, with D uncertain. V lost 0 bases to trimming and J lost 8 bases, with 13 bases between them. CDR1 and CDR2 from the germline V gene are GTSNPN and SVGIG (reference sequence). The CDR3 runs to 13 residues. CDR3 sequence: CAWSVARGTEAFF. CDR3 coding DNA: TGTGCCTGGAGTGTTGCTCGAGGAACGGAAGCTTTCTTT.

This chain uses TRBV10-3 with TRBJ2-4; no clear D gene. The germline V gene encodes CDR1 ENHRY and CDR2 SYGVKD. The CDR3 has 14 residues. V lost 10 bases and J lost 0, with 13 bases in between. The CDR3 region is CATRALLAKNIQYF. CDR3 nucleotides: TGTGCCACAAGAGCCCTGTTAGCCAAAAACATTCAGTACTTC.

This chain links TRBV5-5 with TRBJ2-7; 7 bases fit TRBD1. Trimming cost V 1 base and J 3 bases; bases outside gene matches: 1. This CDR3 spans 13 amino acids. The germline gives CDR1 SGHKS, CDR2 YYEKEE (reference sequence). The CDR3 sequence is CASSLTGDYEQYF. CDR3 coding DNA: TGTGCCAGCAGCTTGACAGGGGACTACGAGCAGTACTTC.

CDR3 nucleotides: TGTGCCTCAGCTCCCGGGGGGCTAGGCACTGAAGCTTTCTTT. It codes for CASAPGGLGTEAFF. The chain uses TRBV3-1 (or the pseudogene TRBV3-2) and TRBJ1-1, with a tentative D call TRBD1 (6 bases). Germline CDR1 LGHDT, CDR2 YNNKEL (reference sequence). V shed 11 bases and J shed 4 bases, with 20 bases lying between them. The CDR3 runs to 14 residues.

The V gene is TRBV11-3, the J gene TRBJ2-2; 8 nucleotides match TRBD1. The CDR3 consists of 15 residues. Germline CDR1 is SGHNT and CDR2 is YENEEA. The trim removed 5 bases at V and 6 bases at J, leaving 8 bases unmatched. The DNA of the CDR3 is TGTGCCAGCAGCCCACGGACAGGGTCTGCCGGGGAGCTGTTTTTT. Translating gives CASSPRTGSAGELFF.

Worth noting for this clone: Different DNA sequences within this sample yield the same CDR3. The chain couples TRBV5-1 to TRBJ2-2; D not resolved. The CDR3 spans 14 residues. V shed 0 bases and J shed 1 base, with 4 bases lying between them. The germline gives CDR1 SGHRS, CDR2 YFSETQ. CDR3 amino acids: CASSLGGNTGELFF. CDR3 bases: TGCGCCAGCAGCTTGGGAGGGAACACCGGGGAGCTGTTTTTT.

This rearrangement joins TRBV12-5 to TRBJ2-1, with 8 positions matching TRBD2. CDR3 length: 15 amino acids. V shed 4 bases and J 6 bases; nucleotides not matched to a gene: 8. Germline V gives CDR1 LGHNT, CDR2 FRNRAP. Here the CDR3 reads CASGSLYSGGNEQFF. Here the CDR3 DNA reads TGTGCTAGTGGTTCCTTATACAGCGGGGGCAATGAGCAGTTCTTC. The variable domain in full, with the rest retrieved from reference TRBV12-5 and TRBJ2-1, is DARVTQTPRHKVTEMGQEVTMRCQPILGHNTVFWYRQTMMQGLELLAYFRNRAPLDDSGMPKDRFSAEMPDATLATLKIQPSEPRDSAVYFCASGSLYSGGNEQFFGPGTRLTVL.

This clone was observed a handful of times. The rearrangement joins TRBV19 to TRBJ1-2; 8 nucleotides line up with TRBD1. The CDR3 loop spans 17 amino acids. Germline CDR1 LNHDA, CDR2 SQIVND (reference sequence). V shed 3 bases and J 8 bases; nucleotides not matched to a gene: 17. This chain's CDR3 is CASSIIIGDRGFRGYTF. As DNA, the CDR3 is TGTGCCAGTAGTATCATTATAGGTGACAGGGGATTCCGAGGCTACACCTTC.

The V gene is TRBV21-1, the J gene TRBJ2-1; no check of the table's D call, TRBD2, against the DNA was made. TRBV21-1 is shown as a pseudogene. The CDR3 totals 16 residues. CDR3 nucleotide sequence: TGTGCCAGCAGCTTAATGGGGCTAGCGGGTGAGAATGAGCAGTTCTTC. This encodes CASSLMGLAGENEQFF.

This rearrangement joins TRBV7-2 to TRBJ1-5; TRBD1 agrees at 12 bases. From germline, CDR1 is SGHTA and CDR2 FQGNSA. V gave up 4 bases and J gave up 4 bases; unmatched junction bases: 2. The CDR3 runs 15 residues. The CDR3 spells CASSWGQGANQPQHF. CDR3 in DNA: TGTGCCAGCAGCTGGGGACAGGGGGCAAATCAGCCCCAGCATTTT.

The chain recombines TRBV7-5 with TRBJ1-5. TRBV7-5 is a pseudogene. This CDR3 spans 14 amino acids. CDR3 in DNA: TGTGCCAGAAGCTTATCGTCGGGGTACCAGCCCCAGCATTTT. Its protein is CARSLSSGYQPQHF.

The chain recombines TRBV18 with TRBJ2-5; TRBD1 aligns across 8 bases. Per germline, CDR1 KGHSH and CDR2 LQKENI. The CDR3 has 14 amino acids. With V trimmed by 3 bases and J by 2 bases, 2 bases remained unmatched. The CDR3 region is CASSPGTGQETQYF. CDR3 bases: TGTGCCAGCTCACCCGGGACAGGACAAGAGACCCAGTACTTC.

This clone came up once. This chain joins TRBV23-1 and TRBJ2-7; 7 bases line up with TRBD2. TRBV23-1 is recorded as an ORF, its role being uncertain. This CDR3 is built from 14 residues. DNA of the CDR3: TGCGGAGGAGAGAAAGGGAGGGCCGGCCACGAGCAGTACTTC. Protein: CGGEKGRAGHEQYF.